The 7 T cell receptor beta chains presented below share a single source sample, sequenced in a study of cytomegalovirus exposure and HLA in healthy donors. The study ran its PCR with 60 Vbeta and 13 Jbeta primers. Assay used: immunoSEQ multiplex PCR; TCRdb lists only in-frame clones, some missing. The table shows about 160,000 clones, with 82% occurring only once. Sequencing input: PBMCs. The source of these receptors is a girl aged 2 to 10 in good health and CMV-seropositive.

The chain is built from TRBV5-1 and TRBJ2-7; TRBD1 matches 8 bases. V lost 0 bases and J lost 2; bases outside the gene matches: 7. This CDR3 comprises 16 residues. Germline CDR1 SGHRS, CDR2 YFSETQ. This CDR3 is CASSLAWQGAAYEQYF. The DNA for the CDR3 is TGCGCCAGCAGCTTGGCCTGGCAGGGGGCGGCCTACGAGCAGTACTTC.

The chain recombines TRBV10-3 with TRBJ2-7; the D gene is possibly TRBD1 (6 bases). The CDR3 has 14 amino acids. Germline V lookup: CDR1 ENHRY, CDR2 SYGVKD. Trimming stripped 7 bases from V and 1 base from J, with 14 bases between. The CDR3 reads CAINRGRGSYEQYF. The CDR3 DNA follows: TGTGCCATCAATAGGGGCAGGGGTTCCTACGAGCAGTACTTC.

CDR3 nucleotide sequence: TGCGCCAGCAGCCAGCCCAAGACAGGGGGCGGGAGTACTGAAGCTTTCTTT. Protein product: CASSQPKTGGGSTEAFF. The rearrangement uses TRBV4-1 and TRBJ1-1, with 10 positions matching TRBD1. The CDR3 contains 17 residues. CDR1 MGHRA and CDR2 YSYEKL come from the germline V gene. The ends lost 3 bases at V and 5 bases at J; junction bases unmatched: 12.

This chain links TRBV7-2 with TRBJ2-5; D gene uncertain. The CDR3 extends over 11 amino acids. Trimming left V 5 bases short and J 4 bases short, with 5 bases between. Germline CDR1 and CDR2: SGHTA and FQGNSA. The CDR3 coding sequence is TGTGCCAGCAGCCCATTAGAGACCCAGTACTTC. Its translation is CASSPLETQYF.

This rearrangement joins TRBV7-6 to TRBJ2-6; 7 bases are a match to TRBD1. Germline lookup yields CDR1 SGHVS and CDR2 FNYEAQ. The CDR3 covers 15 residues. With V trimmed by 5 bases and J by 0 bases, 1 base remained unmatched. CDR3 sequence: CASSRQGSGANVLTF. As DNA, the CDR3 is TGTGCCAGCAGCAGACAGGGCTCTGGGGCCAACGTCCTGACTTTC.

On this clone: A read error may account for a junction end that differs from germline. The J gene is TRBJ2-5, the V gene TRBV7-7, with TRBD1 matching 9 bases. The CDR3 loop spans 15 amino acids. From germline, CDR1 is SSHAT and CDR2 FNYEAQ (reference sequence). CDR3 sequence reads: CASSSGQGIQETQYF. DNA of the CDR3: TGTGCTAGCAGCTCAGGACAGGGGATACAAGAGACCCAGTACTTC.

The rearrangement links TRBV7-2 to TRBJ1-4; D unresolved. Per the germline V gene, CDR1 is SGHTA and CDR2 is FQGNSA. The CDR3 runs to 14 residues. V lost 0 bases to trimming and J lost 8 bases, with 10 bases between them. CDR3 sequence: CASSLAVGSEKLFF. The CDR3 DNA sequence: TGTGCCAGCAGCTTAGCCGTCGGGAGCGAAAAACTGTTTTTT.